These 21 T cell receptor beta chains were sequenced from one sample in a study of CD8 T cells in Susac syndrome. About 0.5 to 1 ug RNA was reverse transcribed with random hexamers. TCRdb re-called the immunoSEQ multiplex PCR reads through MiXCR, storing one row per CDR3 protein. The data contain under 200,000 distinct CDR3 sequences, around 95% of them seen just once; the ten biggest clones take up over 0.12%. The sequenced sample consisted of CD4+ T cells from PBMCs. These receptors all stem from a human donor in good health.

CDR3 coding DNA: TGTGCCACCCTCCAGGGGGGCGGAGGAGGGGAGCAGTTCTTC. It translates to CATLQGGGGGEQFF. J is TRBJ2-1 and V is TRBV12-3 or TRBV12-4; tentatively, D is TRBD1 (7 bases). The V end was cut by 10 bases, the J end by 10 bases, with 23 bases between. The CDR3 runs to 14 residues.

The chain carries TRBV25-1 and TRBJ2-7; TRBD2 might be the D (5 bases). This CDR3 is 13 amino acids long. Trimming removed 3 bases from V and 2 bases from J, with 8 bases in between. Germline-derived CDR1 and CDR2 are MGHDK and SYGVNS. The CDR3 is CASSDRLTYEQYF. In DNA, the CDR3 is TGTGCCAGCAGTGATCGACTAACCTACGAGCAGTACTTC.

The V call is TRBV4-2, the J call TRBJ2-7; D is unclear. The CDR3 spans 16 residues. V gave up 0 bases and J gave up 3 bases, with 15 bases separating them. The V gene's germline CDR1 is LGHNA and CDR2 YNFKEQ. Here the CDR3 DNA reads TGTGCCAGCAGCCAAGATCACGAGACCCCGAACTACGAGCAGTACTTC. It translates to CASSQDHETPNYEQYF.

The rearrangement uses TRBV28 and TRBJ2-6, with unresolved D. V was shortened by 6 bases and J by 4 bases, with 10 bases between the two germline ends. This CDR3 is built from 14 residues. From germline, CDR1 is MDHEN and CDR2 SYDVKM. The CDR3 spells CASSINWGANVLTF. The CDR3 bases are TGTGCCAGCAGCATAAACTGGGGGGCCAACGTCCTGACTTTC.

The rearrangement links TRBV9 to TRBJ2-7; 12 nucleotides align to TRBD1. The CDR3 is 15 amino acids. Per germline, CDR1 SGDLS and CDR2 YYNGEE. V dropped 0 bases and J dropped 6; count of bases not matched to a gene: 4. CDR3 region: CASSVEGTGGREQYF. The CDR3 coding sequence is TGTGCCAGCAGCGTAGAGGGGACAGGGGGCCGCGAGCAGTACTTC. Using reference TRBV9 and TRBJ2-7 for the parts outside the CDR3, the full variable domain is DSGVTQTPKHLITATGQRVTLRCSPRSGDLSVYWYQQSLDQGLQFLIQYYNGEERAKGNILERFSAQQFPDLHSELNLSSLELGDSALYFCASSVEGTGGREQYFGPGTRLTVT.

As for this clonotype: Its ends do not fully match the called genes, so a read error is possible. J is TRBJ2-5 and V is TRBV18; D is perhaps TRBD2 (5 bases). The CDR3 is made up of 12 amino acids. The germline V gene encodes CDR1 KGHSH and CDR2 LQKENI. CDR3 sequence: CASSPPSGKRNF. The CDR3 bases are TGTGCCAGCTCACCACCCTCCGGGAAAAGGAACTTC. The variable domain in full, completed from reference TRBV18 and TRBJ2-5, reads NAGVMQNPRHLVRRRGQEARLRCSPMKGHSHVYWYRQLPEEGLKFMVYLQKENIIDESGMPKERFSAEFPKEGPSILRIQQVVRGDSAAYFCASSPPSGKRNFGPGTRLLVL.

The chain is built from TRBV29-1 and TRBJ2-7, with D perhaps TRBD2 (6 bases). V was clipped by 4 bases and J by 4 bases, with 17 bases between them. Germline values: CDR1 SQVTM, CDR2 ANQGSEA. The CDR3 loop spans 14 amino acids. CDR3 sequence: CSVARLESVYEQYF. The CDR3 DNA reads as TGCAGCGTTGCCCGACTAGAATCGGTTTACGAGCAGTACTTC.

The chain uses TRBV29-1 and TRBJ2-1, with D perhaps TRBD1 (6 bases). V gave up 6 bases and J gave up 2 bases, with 14 bases separating them. From germline, CDR1 is SQVTM and CDR2 ANQGSEA. The CDR3 consists of 14 residues. CDR3 protein: CSVLQGHPYNEQFF. In nucleotides, the CDR3 is TGCAGCGTCCTACAGGGTCACCCCTACAATGAGCAGTTCTTC.

The rearrangement links TRBV7-9 to TRBJ1-2; TRBD1 matches 7 bases. The CDR3 extends over 17 amino acids. CDR1 is SEHNR and CDR2 is FQNEAQ in the germline V gene (reference sequence). With V trimmed by 5 bases and J by 4 bases, 16 bases remained unmatched. The CDR3 nucleotides are TGTGCCAGCAGCACCCGTCCCTCGACAGGGTCGGGCTATGGCTACACCTTC. Protein sequence: CASSTRPSTGSGYGYTF.

This rearrangement joins TRBV29-1 to TRBJ2-7, with 10 nucleotides matching TRBD1. Germline values: CDR1 SQVTM, CDR2 ANQGSEA. The CDR3 has 12 amino acids. Trimming cost V 4 bases and J 5 bases; bases outside gene matches: 2. The CDR3 loop is CSVVTGGDEQYF. The CDR3 region has the DNA TGCAGCGTTGTGACAGGGGGCGACGAGCAGTACTTC.

The chain combines TRBV29-1 with TRBJ2-1; 9 bases match TRBD1. The CDR3 extends over 14 amino acids. Germline CDR1 and CDR2: SQVTM and ANQGSEA. J was trimmed by 7 bases and V by 6 bases; bases with no gene match: 10. Written as DNA, the CDR3 is TGCAGCGTAGCTAGGGACAGGGAGCGAAATGAGCAGTTCTTC. It yields the protein CSVARDRERNEQFF.

The chain carries TRBV5-8 and TRBJ2-1; 10 bases are a match to TRBD2. Germline trimming cut 1 base from V and 12 bases from J; bases unmatched to any gene: 10. Germline V CDR1 and CDR2: SGHTS, YDEGEE. This CDR3 spans 15 amino acids. The CDR3 DNA follows: TGTGCCAGCAGCTTGACTTTGGCCAGCGGGGGGGCGCAGTTCTTC. This gives the protein CASSLTLASGGAQFF.

V usage is TRBV29-1 and J usage is TRBJ2-1; D may be TRBD1 or TRBD2 (6 bases each). The germline V gene encodes CDR1 SQVTM and CDR2 ANQGSEA. The CDR3 length is 14 residues. V gave up 6 bases and J gave up 9 bases, with 21 bases separating them. The CDR3 reads CSVVTGRNNLEQFF. In DNA form, the CDR3 reads TGCAGCGTCGTCACAGGGAGGAACAATCTTGAGCAGTTCTTC.

The rearrangement uses TRBV3-1 and TRBJ1-2, with a weak D call TRBD1 (5 bases). The CDR3 has 15 residues. V lost 0 bases and J 8 bases, leaving 16 bases between the germline ends. Germline-derived CDR1 and CDR2 are LGHDT and YNNKEL (reference sequence). CDR3 in amino acids: CASSQETLTGDGYTF. The CDR3 nucleotides are TGTGCCAGCAGCCAAGAAACCCTAACGGGGGACGGCTACACCTTC. Using reference TRBV3-1 and TRBJ1-2 for the parts outside the CDR3, the full variable domain is DTAVSQTPKYLVTQMGNDKSIKCEQNLGHDTMYWYKQDSKKFLKIMFSYNNKELIINETVPNRFSPKSPDKAHLNLHINSLELGDSAVYFCASSQETLTGDGYTFGSGTRLTVV.

The chain couples TRBV7-2 to TRBJ1-6; D is possibly TRBD1 (5 bases). The CDR3 length is 13 residues. Germline loops: CDR1 SGHTA, CDR2 FQGNSA. The V and J ends lost 5 bases and 9 bases respectively, with 11 bases between them. CDR3 sequence reads: CASSGSGFSPLHF. As DNA, the CDR3 is TGTGCCAGCAGCGGCTCAGGGTTTTCACCCCTCCACTTT.

The chain employs TRBV3-1 and TRBJ2-3; D uncertain. V lost 3 bases and J 7 bases, leaving 14 bases between the germline ends. The CDR3 covers 14 residues. Per germline, CDR1 LGHDT and CDR2 YNNKEL (reference sequence). In nucleotides, the CDR3 is TGTGCCAGCAGCCAGGCCCCCCGGCCTAATACGCAGTATTTT. It yields the protein CASSQAPRPNTQYF.

The chain is built from TRBV6-5 and TRBJ2-5; 7 bases align to TRBD2. V shed 3 bases, J shed 4 bases, and the junction held 5 bases outside the gene matches. The CDR3 spans 14 residues. Germline values: CDR1 MNHEY, CDR2 SVGAGI. CDR3 nucleotide sequence: TGTGCCAGCAGTTATTTTGGCGGGGGAGAGACCCAGTACTTC. It codes for CASSYFGGGETQYF.

J is TRBJ2-1 and V is TRBV30; TRBD2 agrees at 8 bases. CDR1 is GTSNPN and CDR2 is SVGIG in the germline V gene (reference sequence). Trimming removed 5 bases from V and 0 bases from J; junction bases left unmatched: 0. The CDR3 is made up of 13 amino acids. CDR3 residues: CAWRGGSYNEQFF. For the CDR3, the DNA is TGTGCCTGGCGGGGGGGCTCCTACAATGAGCAGTTCTTC.

The J gene is TRBJ1-1, the V gene TRBV20-1; D is uncertain. Germline-derived CDR1 and CDR2 are DFQATT and SNEGSKA (reference sequence). The V gene lost 3 bases and the J gene lost 4 bases, with 15 bases spanning the gap. The CDR3 totals 14 residues. DNA for the CDR3: TGCAGTGCTAGGCCACAGAGGTTGACCACTGAAGCTTTCTTT. Translated: CSARPQRLTTEAFF.

This clonotype is a singleton in its sample. This chain connects TRBV20-1 to TRBJ2-5, with TRBD1 matching 7 bases. The CDR3 runs 13 residues. The V and J ends lost 5 bases and 4 bases, in that order; junction bases with no gene match: 7. The V gene's germline CDR1 is DFQATT and CDR2 SNEGSKA (reference sequence). CDR3 nucleotides: TGCAGTGCTGGAAACACAGGGGTAGAGACCCAGTACTTC. This gives the protein CSAGNTGVETQYF.

The chain recombines TRBV24-1 with TRBJ2-1; D tentatively reads TRBD1 or TRBD2 (5 bases each). Germline V gene lookup returns CDR1 KGHDR and CDR2 SFDVKD. V was clipped by 2 bases and J by 12 bases, with 10 bases between them. This CDR3 spans 12 amino acids. The CDR3 reads CATSDSGTPQFF. Written as DNA, the CDR3 is TGTGCCACCAGTGATTCCGGGACCCCGCAGTTCTTC.